The present TCR beta chain was sequenced within a study of cytomegalovirus exposure and HLA in healthy donors. V gave up 3 bases and J gave up 4 bases, with 10 bases separating them. Per germline, CDR1 LNHNV and CDR2 YYDKDF (reference sequence). The CDR3 has 14 amino acids. The PCR had 60 Vbeta and 13 Jbeta primers. Repertoires were generated with immunoSEQ multiplex PCR, while TCRdb's copy carries only in-frame clones and drops some. The data hold a few hundred thousand clones, with approximately 80% observed a single time. The sequenced sample was PBMCs. The chain joins TRBV15 to TRBJ1-5, with D tentatively TRBD1 (5 bases). The TCR originated in a girl aged 2 to 9 in good health and CMV-seronegative. The chain's CDR3 is CATSRVGLNQPQHF. In nucleotides, the CDR3 is TGTGCCACCAGCAGGGTGGGACTGAATCAGCCCCAGCATTTT.